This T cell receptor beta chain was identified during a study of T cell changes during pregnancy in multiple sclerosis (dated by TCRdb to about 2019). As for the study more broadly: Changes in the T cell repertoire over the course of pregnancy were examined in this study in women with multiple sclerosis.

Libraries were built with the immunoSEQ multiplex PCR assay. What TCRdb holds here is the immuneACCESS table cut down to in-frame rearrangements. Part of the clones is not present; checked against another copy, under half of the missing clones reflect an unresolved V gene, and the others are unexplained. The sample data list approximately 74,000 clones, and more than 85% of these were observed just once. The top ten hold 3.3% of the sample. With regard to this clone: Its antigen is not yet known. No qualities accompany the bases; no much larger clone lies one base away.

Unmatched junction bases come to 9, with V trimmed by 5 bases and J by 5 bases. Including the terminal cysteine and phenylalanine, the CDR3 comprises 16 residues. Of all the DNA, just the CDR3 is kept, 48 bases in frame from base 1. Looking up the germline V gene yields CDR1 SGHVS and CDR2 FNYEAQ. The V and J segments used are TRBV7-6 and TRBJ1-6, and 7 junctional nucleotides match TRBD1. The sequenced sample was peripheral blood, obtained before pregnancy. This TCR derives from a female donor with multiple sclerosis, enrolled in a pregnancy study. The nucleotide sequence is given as TGTGCCAGCAGCCGCCGACAGGGTCGGGATAATTCACCCCTCCACTTT. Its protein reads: CASSRRQGRDNSPLHF.